The entry below gives a single T cell receptor beta chain sequence along with its context. Its antigen is as yet unknown. Relapse after autologous stem cell transplantation occurred in every patient, and brentuximab vedotin exposure varied. The data stem from a study of PD-1 blockade in classical Hodgkin lymphoma. Overall study findings and caveats: Baseline TCR diversity was reportedly lower in newly diagnosed patients than in healthy donors. It was reported as lower still in relapsed/refractory patients. Patients who responded completely had about the same baseline diversity as newly diagnosed patients.

Trimming took 5 bases from V and 6 from J; bases not matched to a gene: 7. Germline V gene data show CDR1 as LNHNV and CDR2 as YYDKDF (reference sequence). The CDR3 has 14 residues. Assay: immunoSEQ multiplex PCR; the TCRdb copy retains only in-frame clones and omits some. This sample yields some 16,000 clones, of which approximately 60% are seen a single time; around 8.3% belongs to the top ten. Material: peripheral blood mononuclear cells (PBMCs), obtained before the second cycle of nivolumab. The chain joins TRBV15 to TRBJ1-5; 7 nucleotides agree with TRBD1. The clonotype originates from a human donor with classical Hodgkin lymphoma. For the CDR3, the DNA is TGTGCCACCAGCCCAAACAGGGGCAGTCAGCCCCAGCATTTT. As protein: CATSPNRGSQPQHF.